These T cell receptor beta chains were read from a single sample in a study of T cell responses to AZD1222 COVID-19 vaccine. Only in-frame clones appear in the TCRdb table, and some are missing; sequencing was by immunoSEQ multiplex PCR. The data hold some 180,000 clones, with around 94% observed a single time. Sequenced here: peripheral blood, sampled 28 days after the second AZD1222 dose. These receptors were collected from an adult who received the AZD1222 COVID-19 vaccine. Both conserved end residues are part of each CDR3. D genes are given only for firm matches. Size values are once, few and many counts, or a class for expanded clones, and some rows have none.

d_gene: .; abundance: .; len: 16; v_gene: TRBV7-9; CDR3aa: CASTDTAEGGNEKLFF
d_gene: .; abundance: .; len: 16; v_gene: TRBV6-5; CDR3aa: CASSYYVNSYPYEQYF
d_gene: TRBD1; abundance: .; len: 15; v_gene: TRBV4-1; CDR3aa: CASNPAPTGGSEAFF
d_gene: .; abundance: .; len: 16; v_gene: TRBV7-9; CDR3aa: CASSLFSVGADYGYTF
d_gene: .; abundance: .; len: 12; v_gene: TRBV14; CDR3aa: CASSHGLAEAFF
d_gene: TRBD1; abundance: few; len: 13; v_gene: TRBV6-2/TRBV6-3; CDR3aa: CASRYRGGTEAFF
d_gene: .; abundance: .; len: 15; v_gene: TRBV7-8; CDR3aa: CASSLKRLGDSPLHF
d_gene: .; abundance: .; len: 19; v_gene: TRBV11-2; CDR3aa: CASSFPRIGWRSFAGELFF
d_gene: TRBD1; abundance: .; len: 14; v_gene: TRBV10-3; CDR3aa: CAISADRGVDTQYF
d_gene: TRBD2; abundance: .; len: 17; v_gene: TRBV19; CDR3aa: CASSLYRASGNTDTQYF
d_gene: TRBD1; abundance: .; len: 13; v_gene: TRBV9; CDR3aa: CASSVGTGYGYTF
d_gene: .; abundance: few; len: 16; v_gene: TRBV7-9; CDR3aa: CASSSLGDWGSYEQYF
d_gene: .; abundance: .; len: 14; v_gene: TRBV6-5; CDR3aa: CASSGGESNQPQHF
d_gene: .; abundance: .; len: 16; v_gene: TRBV13; CDR3aa: CASSSLRTIGTDTQYF
d_gene: TRBD1; abundance: .; len: 15; v_gene: TRBV7-9; CDR3aa: CASSTPGQPNTEAFF
d_gene: .; abundance: .; len: 14; v_gene: TRBV11-1; CDR3aa: CASSTGTSNYGYTF
d_gene: .; abundance: .; len: 15; v_gene: TRBV5-4; CDR3aa: CASSFRKSNTGELFF
d_gene: TRBD2; abundance: .; len: 15; v_gene: TRBV2; CDR3aa: CASSGTSGRSDTQYF
d_gene: .; abundance: .; len: 15; v_gene: TRBV11-2; CDR3aa: CASSLAGGTVETQYF
d_gene: TRBD2; abundance: once; len: 14; v_gene: TRBV2; CDR3aa: CASSLREGYNEQFF
d_gene: .; abundance: .; len: 14; v_gene: TRBV5-1; CDR3aa: CASSETGSYNEQFF